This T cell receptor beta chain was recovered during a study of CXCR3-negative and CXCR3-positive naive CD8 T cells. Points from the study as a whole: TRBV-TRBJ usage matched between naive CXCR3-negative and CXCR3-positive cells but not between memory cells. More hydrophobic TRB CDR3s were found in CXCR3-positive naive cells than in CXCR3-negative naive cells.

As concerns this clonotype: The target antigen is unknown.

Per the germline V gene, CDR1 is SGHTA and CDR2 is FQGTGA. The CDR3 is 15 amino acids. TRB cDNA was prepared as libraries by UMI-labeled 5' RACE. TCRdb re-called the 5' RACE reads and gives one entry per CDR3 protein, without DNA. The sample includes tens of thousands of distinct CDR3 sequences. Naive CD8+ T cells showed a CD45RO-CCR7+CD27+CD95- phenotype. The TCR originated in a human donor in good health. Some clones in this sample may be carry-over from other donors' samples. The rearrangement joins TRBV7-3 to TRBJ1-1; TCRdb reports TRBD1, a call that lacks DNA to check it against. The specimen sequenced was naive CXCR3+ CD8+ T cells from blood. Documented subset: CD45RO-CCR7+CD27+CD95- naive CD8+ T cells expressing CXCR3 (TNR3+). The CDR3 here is CASSFNGQGDTEAFF.